Included here is one T cell receptor beta chain sequence, with context. No antigen is known for it. No much larger clone is present one base from it, and per-base qualities are unavailable. Other nucleotide sequences from this sample produce the same CDR3. Genomic DNA was isolated from the sorted cells so that the TCRbeta CDR3 region could be sequenced. The immunoSEQ Assay was used to sequence the TCRbeta CDR3 regions. In its TCRdb copy, this immuneACCESS table keeps in-frame sequences only and misses some clones. Where compared with another copy, unresolved V genes explain less than half of these, and the others have no known cause. In this sample the table shows 100,000 to 150,000 clones, under 95% of which occur a single time. The ten top clones hold roughly 0.8% of the sample. This sample stems from a study of OX40 agonist ivuxolimab in advanced cancers. Background for the entire study: Ivuxolimab, which targeted the costimulatory receptor OX40 (CD134), was an agonistic, fully human IgG2 monoclonal antibody. Intravenous ivuxolimab was administered to patients every 2 weeks at six dose levels: 0.01, 0.1, 0.3, 1.5, 3 and 10 mg/kg. Of the approximately 50 dose-escalation patients, hepatocellular carcinoma was present in about 20, melanoma in approximately 15, renal cell carcinoma in 9 and head and neck cancer in 9. In the dose-escalation cohort, 82.7% of patients were male, and the mean age was approximately 55 years, with a range of 23 to 79. Patients were allowed to have had prior anti-PD-1, anti-PD-L1 or anti-CTLA-4 therapy, and approximately 39% of the dose-escalation patients had been treated with checkpoint inhibitors. Partial responses occurred in three dose-escalation patients: two with cutaneous melanoma and one with hepatocellular carcinoma. Peripheral TCRbeta sequencing aimed to test whether ivuxolimab altered TCR sequence diversity and caused clonal T-cell expansion. The paper reports the monotherapy dose-escalation portion (N of about 50 patients) of the phase I ivuxolimab trial.

The trial excluded patients who had a history of autoimmune disease or were on systemic immunosuppression. Peripheral blood for TCR sequencing was drawn from every dose cohort at baseline, at cycle 4 day 1 and at cycle 7 day 1. The samples were taken from a phase I, first-in-human, multicenter, open-label dose-escalation trial of ivuxolimab. Adults with locally advanced or metastatic head and neck squamous cell, hepatocellular, melanoma or renal cell carcinoma were enrolled in the trial. CD4+ and CD8+ T cells were sorted separately from peripheral blood before TCR sequencing. The germline V gene encodes CDR1 SGDLS and CDR2 YYNGEE. Deletion took 0 bases off V and 3 bases off J, with a span of 11 bases between the germline ends. Including the terminal cysteine and phenylalanine, the CDR3 comprises 15 residues. The DNA shown is the 45-base CDR3, in frame from base 1. Broader findings and caveats from the paper: On average, CD8+ T cells showed more expanded clones than CD4+ T cells after ivuxolimab. The antigen specificity of the clonally expanded peripheral T cells was not determined. In the 0.1-3.0 mg/kg groups, partial responders had among the lowest normalized peripheral clonal expansion, particularly in CD8+ T cells. Clonal expansion of both CD4+ and CD8+ blood T cells was observed from baseline to week 6 at doses 0.1 to 3.0 mg/kg. Low levels of normalized T-cell clonal expansion were also seen in some patients who did not respond.

The rearranged chain carries TRBV9 and TRBJ2-3; the D segment could be TRBD2, given 6 matching bases. The specimen was CD4+ or CD8+ T cells sorted from blood, collected in a trial of the OX40 agonist ivuxolimab. The sequence was obtained from an adult with an advanced solid tumor such as melanoma, head and neck, liver or kidney cancer. The nucleotide sequence is TGTGCCAGCAGCGTAGTGGAGGGTCGGACAGATACGCAGTATTTT. Its protein is CASSVVEGRTDTQYF.